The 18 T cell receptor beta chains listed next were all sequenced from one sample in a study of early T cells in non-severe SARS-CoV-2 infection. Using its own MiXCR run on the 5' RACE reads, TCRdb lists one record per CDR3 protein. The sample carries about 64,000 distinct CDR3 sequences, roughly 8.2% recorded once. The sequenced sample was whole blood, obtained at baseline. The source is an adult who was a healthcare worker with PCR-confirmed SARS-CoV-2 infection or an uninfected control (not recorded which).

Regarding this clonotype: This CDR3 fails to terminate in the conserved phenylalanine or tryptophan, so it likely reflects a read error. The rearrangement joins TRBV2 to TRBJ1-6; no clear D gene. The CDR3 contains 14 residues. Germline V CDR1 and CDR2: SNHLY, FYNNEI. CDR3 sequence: CTSSENSYNSPLHS. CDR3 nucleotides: TGTACCAGCAGTGAAAACAGCTATAATTCACCCCTCCACTCT.

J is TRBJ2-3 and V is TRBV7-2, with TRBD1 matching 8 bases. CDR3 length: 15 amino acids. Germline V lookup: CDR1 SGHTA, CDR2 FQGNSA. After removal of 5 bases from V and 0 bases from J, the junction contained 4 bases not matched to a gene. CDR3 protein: CASSPDRGSTDTQYF. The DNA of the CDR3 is TGTGCCAGCAGCCCCGACAGGGGTAGCACAGATACGCAGTATTTT.

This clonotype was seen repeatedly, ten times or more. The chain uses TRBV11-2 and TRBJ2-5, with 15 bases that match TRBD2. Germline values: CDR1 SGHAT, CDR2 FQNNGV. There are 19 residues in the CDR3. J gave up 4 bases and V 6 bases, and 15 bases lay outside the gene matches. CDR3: CASRLGLAGGMAWGETQYF. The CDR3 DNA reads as TGTGCCAGCAGACTTGGACTAGCGGGAGGGATGGCTTGGGGAGAGACCCAGTACTTC. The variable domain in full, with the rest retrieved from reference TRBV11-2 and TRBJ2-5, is EAGVAQSPRYKIIEKRQSVAFWCNPISGHATLYWYQQILGQGPKLLIQFQNNGVVDDSQLPKDRFSAERLKGVDSTLKIQPAKLEDSAVYLCASRLGLAGGMAWGETQYFGPGTRLLVL.

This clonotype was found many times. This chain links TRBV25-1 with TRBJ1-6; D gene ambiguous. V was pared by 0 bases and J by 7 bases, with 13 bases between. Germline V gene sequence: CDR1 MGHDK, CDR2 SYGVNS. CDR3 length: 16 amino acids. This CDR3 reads CASSEYFSGWNSPLHF. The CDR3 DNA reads TGTGCCAGCAGTGAATATTTCTCCGGGTGGAATTCACCCCTCCACTTT. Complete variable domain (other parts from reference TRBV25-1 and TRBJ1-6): EADIYQTPRYLVIGTGKKITLECSQTMGHDKMYWYQQDPGMELHLIHYSYGVNSTEKGDLSSESTVSRIRTEHFPLTLESARPSHTSQYLCASSEYFSGWNSPLHFGNGTRLTVT.

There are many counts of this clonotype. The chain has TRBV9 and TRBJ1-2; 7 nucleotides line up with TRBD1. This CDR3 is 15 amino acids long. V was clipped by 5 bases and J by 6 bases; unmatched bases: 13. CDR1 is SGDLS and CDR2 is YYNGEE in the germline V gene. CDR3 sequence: CASREAGQFVDGYTF. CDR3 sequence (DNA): TGTGCCAGCAGAGAGGCGGGACAGTTTGTGGATGGCTACACCTTC.

This CDR3 reads CASSPGPLTGELFF. The CDR3 DNA reads as TGTGCCAGCAGCCCGGGACCTCTCACCGGGGAGCTGTTTTTT. The chain couples TRBV5-6 to TRBJ2-2; the D gene could be TRBD1 or TRBD2 (5 bases each). The length of the CDR3 is 14 residues. Germline V CDR1 and CDR2: SGHDT, YYEEEE. V shed 4 bases and J shed 4 bases, with 11 bases lying between them.

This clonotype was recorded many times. The CDR3 nucleotides read TGTGCCAGCAGCCTTCGGGACAGGTACGAGCAGTACTTC. This gives the protein CASSLRDRYEQYF. The chain employs TRBV13 and TRBJ2-7; TRBD1 matches at 8 bases. CDR3 length equals 13 residues. The germline V gene encodes CDR1 PRHDT and CDR2 FYEKMQ (reference sequence). V was clipped by 5 bases and J by 4 bases; unmatched bases: 4.

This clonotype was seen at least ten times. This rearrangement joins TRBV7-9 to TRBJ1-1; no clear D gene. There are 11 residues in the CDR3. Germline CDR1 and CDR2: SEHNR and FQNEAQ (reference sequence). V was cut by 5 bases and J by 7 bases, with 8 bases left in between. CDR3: CASSLGVEAFF. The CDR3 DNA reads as TGTGCCAGCAGCCTTGGGGTTGAAGCTTTCTTT.

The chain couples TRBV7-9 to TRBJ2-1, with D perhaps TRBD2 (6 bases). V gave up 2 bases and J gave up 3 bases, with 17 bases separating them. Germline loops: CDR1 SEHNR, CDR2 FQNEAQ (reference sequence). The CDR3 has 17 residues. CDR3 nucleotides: TGTGCCAGCAGCTTATGGAGAGTACCGGGAGTCTACAATGAGCAGTTCTTC. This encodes CASSLWRVPGVYNEQFF.

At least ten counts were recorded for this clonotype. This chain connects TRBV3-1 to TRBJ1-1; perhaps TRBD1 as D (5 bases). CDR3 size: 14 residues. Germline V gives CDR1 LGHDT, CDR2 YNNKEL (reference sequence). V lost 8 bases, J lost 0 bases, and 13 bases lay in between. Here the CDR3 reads CASSLTAMNTEAFF. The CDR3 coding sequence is TGTGCCAGCTCGTTGACAGCCATGAACACTGAAGCTTTCTTT.

CDR3 protein: CASRAFGQIYGYTF. CDR3 sequence (DNA): TGTGCCAGCAGGGCCTTTGGACAGATCTATGGCTACACCTTC. This chain joins TRBV2 and TRBJ1-2; maybe TRBD1 (6 bases). CDR3 length: 14 residues. Trimming stripped 6 bases from V and 4 bases from J, with 15 bases between. Germline CDR1 reads SNHLY; CDR2 reads FYNNEI.

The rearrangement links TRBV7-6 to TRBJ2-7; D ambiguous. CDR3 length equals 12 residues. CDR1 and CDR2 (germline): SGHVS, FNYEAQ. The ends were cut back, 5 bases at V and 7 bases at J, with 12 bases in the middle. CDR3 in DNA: TGTGCCAGCAGCCCCCGGCAGGATGAGCAGTACTTC. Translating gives CASSPRQDEQYF.

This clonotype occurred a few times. The CDR3 loop is CASSESPGAWDGYTF. CDR3 in DNA: TGCGCCAGCAGTGAGTCGCCCGGGGCATGGGATGGCTACACCTTC. The V and J genes are TRBV10-2 and TRBJ1-2; the D gene is possibly TRBD1 (5 bases). The length of the CDR3 is 15 residues. V was cut by 0 bases and J by 6 bases, with 14 bases left in between. From germline, CDR1 is WSHSY and CDR2 SAAADI.

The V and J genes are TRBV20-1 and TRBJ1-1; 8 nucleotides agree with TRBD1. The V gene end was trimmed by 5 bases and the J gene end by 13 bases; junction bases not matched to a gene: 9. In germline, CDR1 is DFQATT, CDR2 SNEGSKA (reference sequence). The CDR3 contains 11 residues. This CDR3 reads CSALTGQEVFF. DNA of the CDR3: TGCAGTGCTCTAACGGGACAGGAGGTTTTCTTT.

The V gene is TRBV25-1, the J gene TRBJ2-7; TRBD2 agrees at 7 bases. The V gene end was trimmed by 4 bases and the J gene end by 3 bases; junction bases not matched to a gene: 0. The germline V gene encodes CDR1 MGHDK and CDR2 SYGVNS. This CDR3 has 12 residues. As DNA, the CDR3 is TGTGCCAGCAGTGGGGAGGGCTACGAGCAGTACTTC. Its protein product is CASSGEGYEQYF.

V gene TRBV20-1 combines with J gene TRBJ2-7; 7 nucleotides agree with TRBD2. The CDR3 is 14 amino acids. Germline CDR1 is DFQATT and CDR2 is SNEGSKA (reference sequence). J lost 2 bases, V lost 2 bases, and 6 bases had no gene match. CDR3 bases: TGCAGTGCTAGATCTAGCGGACCCACCTACGAGCAGTACTTC. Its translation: CSARSSGPTYEQYF.

CDR3 coding DNA: TGTGCCAGCGGCGGGACAGGGGCGGGGGAGCAGTACTTC. It yields the protein CASGGTGAGEQYF. V usage is TRBV2 and J usage is TRBJ2-7; 10 nucleotides align to TRBD1. Germline V gives CDR1 SNHLY, CDR2 FYNNEI. Germline trimming cut 8 bases from V and 7 bases from J; bases unmatched to any gene: 8. There are 13 residues in the CDR3.

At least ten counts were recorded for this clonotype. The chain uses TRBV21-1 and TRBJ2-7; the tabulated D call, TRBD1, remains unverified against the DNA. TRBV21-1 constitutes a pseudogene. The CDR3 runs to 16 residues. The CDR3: CASSKEGREPPYEQYF. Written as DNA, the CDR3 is TGTGCCAGCAGCAAAGAGGGCAGGGAGCCCCCCTACGAGCAGTACTTC.